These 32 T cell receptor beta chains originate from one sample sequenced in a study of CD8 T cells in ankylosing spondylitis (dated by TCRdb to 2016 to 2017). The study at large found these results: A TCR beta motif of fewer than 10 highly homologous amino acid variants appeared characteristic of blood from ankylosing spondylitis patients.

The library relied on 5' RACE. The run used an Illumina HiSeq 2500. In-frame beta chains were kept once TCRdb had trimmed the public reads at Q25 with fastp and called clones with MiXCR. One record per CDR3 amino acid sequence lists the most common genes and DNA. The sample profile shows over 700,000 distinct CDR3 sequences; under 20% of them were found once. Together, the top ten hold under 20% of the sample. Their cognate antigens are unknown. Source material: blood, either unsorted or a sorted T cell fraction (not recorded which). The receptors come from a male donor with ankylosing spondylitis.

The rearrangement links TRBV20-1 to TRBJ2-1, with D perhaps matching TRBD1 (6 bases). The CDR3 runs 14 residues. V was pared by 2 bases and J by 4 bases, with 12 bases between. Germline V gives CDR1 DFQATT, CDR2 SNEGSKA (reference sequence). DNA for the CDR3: TGCAGTGCTAGACACAGGGATGGTTACAATGAGCAGTTCTTC. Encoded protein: CSARHRDGYNEQFF.

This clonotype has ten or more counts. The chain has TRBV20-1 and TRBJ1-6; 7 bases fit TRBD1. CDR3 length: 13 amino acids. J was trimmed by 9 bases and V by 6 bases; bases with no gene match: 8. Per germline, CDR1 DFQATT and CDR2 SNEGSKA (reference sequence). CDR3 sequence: CSATGDGGSPLHF. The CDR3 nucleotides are TGCAGTGCCACAGGGGACGGAGGTTCACCCCTCCACTTT.

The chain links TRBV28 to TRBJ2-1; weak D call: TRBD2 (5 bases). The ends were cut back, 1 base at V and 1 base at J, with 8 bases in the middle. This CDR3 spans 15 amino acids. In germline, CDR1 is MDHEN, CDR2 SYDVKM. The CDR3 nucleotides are TGTGCCAGCAGTTTATTTGGGAGATCCTACAATGAGCAGTTCTTC. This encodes CASSLFGRSYNEQFF.

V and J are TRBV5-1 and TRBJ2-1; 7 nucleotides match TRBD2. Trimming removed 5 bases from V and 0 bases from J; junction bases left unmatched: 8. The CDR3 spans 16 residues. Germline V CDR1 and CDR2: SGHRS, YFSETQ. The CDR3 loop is CASSPVSGISYNEQFF. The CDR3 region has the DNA TGCGCCAGCAGTCCCGTCAGCGGGATCTCCTACAATGAGCAGTTCTTC.

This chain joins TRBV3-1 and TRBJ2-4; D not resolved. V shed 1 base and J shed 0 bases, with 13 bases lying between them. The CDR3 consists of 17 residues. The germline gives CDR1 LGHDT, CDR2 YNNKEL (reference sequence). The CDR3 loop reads CASSQVRLGLAKNIQYF. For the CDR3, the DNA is TGTGCCAGCAGCCAAGTTCGGCTGGGGTTAGCCAAAAACATTCAGTACTTC.

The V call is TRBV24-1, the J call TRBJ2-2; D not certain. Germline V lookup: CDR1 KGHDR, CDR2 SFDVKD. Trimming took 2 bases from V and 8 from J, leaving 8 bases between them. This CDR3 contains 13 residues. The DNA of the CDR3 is TGTGCCACCAGTGATTGGTGGGGAGGGGAGCTGTTTTTT. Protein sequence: CATSDWWGGELFF.

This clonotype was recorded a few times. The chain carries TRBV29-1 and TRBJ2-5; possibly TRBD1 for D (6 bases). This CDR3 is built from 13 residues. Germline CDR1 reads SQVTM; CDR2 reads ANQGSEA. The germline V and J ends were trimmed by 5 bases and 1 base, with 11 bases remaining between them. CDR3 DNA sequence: TGCAGCGTTTACAGGGCAAGCCAAGAGACCCAGTACTTC. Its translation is CSVYRASQETQYF. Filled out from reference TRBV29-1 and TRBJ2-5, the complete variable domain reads SAVISQKPSRDICQRGTSLTIQCQVDSQVTMMFWYRQQPGQSLTLIATANQGSEATYESGFVIDKFPISRPNLTFSTLTVSNMSPEDSSIYLCSVYRASQETQYFGPGTRLLVL.

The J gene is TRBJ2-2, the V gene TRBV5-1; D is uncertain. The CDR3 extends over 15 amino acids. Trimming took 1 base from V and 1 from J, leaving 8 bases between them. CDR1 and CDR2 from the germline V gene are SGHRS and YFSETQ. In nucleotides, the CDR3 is TGCGCCAGCAGCTTGTCTTCCAGGAACACCGGGGAGCTGTTTTTT. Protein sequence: CASSLSSRNTGELFF.

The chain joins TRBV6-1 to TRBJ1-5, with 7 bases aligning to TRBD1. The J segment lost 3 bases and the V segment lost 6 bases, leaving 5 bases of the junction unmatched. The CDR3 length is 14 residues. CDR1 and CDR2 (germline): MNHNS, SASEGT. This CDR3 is CASSKQGYNQPQHF. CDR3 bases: TGTGCCAGCAGCAAACAGGGGTACAATCAGCCCCAGCATTTT.

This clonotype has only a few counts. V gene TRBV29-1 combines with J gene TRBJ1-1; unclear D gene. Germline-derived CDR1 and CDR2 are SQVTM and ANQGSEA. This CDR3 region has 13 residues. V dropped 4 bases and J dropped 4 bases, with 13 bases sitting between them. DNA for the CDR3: TGCAGCGTTGGTCCGTGGAGGGCCACTGAAGCTTTCTTT. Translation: CSVGPWRATEAFF.

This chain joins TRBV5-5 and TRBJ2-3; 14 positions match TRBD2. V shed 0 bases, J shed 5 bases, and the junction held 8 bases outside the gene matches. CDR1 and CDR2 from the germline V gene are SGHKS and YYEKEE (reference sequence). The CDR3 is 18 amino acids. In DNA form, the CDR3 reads TGTGCCAGCAGCTTGGGGACTAGCGGGAGGCCCCTGAAAGATACGCAGTATTTT. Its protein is CASSLGTSGRPLKDTQYF.

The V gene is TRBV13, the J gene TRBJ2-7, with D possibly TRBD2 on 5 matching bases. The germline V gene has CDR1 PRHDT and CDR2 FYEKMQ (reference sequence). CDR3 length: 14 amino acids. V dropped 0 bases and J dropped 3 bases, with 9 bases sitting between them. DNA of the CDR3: TGTGCCAGCAGCTTAGGGGCTAGCCGCTACGAGCAGTACTTC. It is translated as CASSLGASRYEQYF.

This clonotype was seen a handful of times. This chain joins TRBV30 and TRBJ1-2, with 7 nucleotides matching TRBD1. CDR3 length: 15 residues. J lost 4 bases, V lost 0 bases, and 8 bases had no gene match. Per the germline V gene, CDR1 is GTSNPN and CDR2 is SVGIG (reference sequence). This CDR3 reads CAWSVIFGTVYGYTF. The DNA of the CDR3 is TGTGCCTGGAGTGTAATCTTCGGGACAGTCTATGGCTACACCTTC.

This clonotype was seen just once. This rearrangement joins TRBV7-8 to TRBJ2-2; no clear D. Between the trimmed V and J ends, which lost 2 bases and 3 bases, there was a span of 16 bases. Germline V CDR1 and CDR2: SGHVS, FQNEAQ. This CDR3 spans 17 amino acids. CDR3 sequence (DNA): TGTGCCAGCAGCTTATATCAGATCTCTGGGCACACCGGGGAGCTGTTTTTT. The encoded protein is CASSLYQISGHTGELFF.

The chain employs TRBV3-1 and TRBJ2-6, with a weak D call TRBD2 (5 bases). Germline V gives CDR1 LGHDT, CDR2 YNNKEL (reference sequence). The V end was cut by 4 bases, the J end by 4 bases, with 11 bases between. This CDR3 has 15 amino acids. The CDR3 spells CASSLRGYGANVLTF. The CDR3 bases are TGTGCCAGCAGCCTGAGAGGGTACGGGGCCAACGTCCTGACTTTC.

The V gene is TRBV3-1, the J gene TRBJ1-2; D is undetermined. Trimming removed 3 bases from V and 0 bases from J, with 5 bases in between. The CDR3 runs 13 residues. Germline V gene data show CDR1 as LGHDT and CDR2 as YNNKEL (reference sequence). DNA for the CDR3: TGTGCCAGCAGCCACCGAGCTAACTATGGCTACACCTTC. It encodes CASSHRANYGYTF.

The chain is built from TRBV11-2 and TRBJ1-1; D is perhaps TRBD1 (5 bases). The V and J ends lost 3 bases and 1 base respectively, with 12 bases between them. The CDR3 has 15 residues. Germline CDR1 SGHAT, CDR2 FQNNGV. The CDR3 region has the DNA TGTGCCAGCAGCTTCGGGGATGGGGGGAACACTGAAGCTTTCTTT. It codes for CASSFGDGGNTEAFF.

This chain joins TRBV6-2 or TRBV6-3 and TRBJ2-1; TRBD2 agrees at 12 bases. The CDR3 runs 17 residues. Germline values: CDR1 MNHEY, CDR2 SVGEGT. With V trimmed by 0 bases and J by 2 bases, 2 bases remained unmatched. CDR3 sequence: CASSYSGLAGTYNEQFF. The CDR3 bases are TGTGCCAGCAGTTACTCCGGACTAGCGGGGACCTACAATGAGCAGTTCTTC.

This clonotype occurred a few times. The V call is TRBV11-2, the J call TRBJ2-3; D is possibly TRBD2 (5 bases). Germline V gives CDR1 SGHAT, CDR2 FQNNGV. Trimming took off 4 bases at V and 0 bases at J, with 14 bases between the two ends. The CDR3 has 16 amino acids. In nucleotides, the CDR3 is TGTGCCAGCAGCTCCCATGTGCGGGCTAGCACAGATACGCAGTATTTT. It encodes CASSSHVRASTDTQYF.

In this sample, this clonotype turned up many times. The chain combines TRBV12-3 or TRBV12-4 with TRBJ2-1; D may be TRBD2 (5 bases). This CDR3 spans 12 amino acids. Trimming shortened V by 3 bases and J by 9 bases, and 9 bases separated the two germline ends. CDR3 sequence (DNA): TGTGCCAGCAGTTTGACTATGCCTGAGCAGTTCTTC. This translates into CASSLTMPEQFF.

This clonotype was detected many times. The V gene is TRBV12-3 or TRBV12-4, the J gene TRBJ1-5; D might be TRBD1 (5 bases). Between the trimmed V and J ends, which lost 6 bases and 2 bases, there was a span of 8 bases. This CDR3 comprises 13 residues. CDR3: CASSLQGNQPQHF. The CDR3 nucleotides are TGTGCCAGCAGCTTACAGGGCAATCAGCCCCAGCATTTT.

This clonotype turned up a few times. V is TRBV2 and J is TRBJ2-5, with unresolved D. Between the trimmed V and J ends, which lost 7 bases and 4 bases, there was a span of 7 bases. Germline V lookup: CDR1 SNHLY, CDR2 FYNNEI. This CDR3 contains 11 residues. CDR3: CASKSRETQYF. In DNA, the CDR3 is TGTGCCAGCAAAAGCCGAGAGACCCAGTACTTC.

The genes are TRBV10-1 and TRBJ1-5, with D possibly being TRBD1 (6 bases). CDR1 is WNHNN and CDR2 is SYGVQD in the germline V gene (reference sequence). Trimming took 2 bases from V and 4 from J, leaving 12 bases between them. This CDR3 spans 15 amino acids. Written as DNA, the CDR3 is TGCGCCAGCAGTGAGGTTGGGACACCTAATCAGCCCCAGCATTTT. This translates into CASSEVGTPNQPQHF.

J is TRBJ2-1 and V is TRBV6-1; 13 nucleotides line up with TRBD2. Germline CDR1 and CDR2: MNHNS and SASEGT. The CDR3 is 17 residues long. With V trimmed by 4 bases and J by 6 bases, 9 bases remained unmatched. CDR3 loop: CASSAGLAGVSINEQFF. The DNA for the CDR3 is TGTGCCAGCAGTGCCGGACTAGCGGGAGTGAGTATCAATGAGCAGTTCTTC.

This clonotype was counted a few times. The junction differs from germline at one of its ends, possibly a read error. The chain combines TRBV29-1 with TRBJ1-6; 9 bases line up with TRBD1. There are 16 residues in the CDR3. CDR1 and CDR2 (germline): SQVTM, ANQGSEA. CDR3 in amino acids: CSVKDRGVEGPSPLHF. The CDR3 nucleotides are TGCAGCGTTAAAGACAGGGGGGTAGAAGGGCCATCACCCCTCCACTTT.

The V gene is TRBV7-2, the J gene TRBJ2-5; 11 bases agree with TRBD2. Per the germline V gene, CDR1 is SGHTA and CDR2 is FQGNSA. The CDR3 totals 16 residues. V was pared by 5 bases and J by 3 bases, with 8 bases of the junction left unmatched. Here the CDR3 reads CASSILAGGREETQYF. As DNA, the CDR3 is TGTGCCAGCAGCATATTAGCGGGAGGGCGGGAAGAGACCCAGTACTTC. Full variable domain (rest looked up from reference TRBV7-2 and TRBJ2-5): GAGVSQSPSNKVTEKGKDVELRCDPISGHTALYWYRQSLGQGLEFLIYFQGNSAPDKSGLPSDRFSAERTGGSVSTLTIQRTQQEDSAVYLCASSILAGGREETQYFGPGTRLLVL.

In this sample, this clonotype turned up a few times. Here the CDR3 reads CASTVGAQETQYF. The CDR3 DNA reads as TGTGCCAGTACCGTGGGGGCGCAAGAGACCCAGTACTTC. The chain recombines TRBV12-3 or TRBV12-4 with TRBJ2-5, with D possibly TRBD1 on 6 matching bases. V lost 9 bases and J 2 bases, leaving 13 bases between the germline ends. The CDR3 has 13 residues.

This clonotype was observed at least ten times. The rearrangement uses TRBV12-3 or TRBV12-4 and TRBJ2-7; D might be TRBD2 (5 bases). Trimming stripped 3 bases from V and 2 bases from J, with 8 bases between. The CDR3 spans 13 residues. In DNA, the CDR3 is TGTGCCAGCAGTTTTCTACTAGCCTACGAGCAGTACTTC. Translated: CASSFLLAYEQYF.

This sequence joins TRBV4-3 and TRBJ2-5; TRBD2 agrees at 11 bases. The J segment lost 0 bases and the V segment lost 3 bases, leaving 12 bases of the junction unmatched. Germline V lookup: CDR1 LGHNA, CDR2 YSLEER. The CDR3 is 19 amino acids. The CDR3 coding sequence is TGCGCCAGCAGCCAGGTACTAGCGGGAGCTTCAGCGGACCAAGAGACCCAGTACTTC. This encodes CASSQVLAGASADQETQYF.

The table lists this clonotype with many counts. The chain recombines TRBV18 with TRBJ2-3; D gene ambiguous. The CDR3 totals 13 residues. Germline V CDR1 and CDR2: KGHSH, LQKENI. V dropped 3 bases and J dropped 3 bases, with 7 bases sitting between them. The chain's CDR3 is CASSPQGTDTQYF. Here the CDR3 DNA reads TGTGCCAGCTCACCCCAAGGGACAGATACGCAGTATTTT.

CDR3 bases: TGTGCCACCCCCGAAGAACCGGGACCACCGAACACTGAAGCTTTCTTT. Its translation: CATPEEPGPPNTEAFF. The chain joins TRBV2 to TRBJ1-1; maybe TRBD1 (5 bases). Germline V gene data show CDR1 as SNHLY and CDR2 as FYNNEI. The CDR3 extends over 16 amino acids. Trimming removed 10 bases from V and 1 base from J, with 22 bases in between.

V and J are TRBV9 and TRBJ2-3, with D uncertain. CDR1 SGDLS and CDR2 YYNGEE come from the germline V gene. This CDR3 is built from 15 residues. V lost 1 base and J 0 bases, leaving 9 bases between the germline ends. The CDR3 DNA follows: TGTGCCAGCAGCGTAAATAGCCGTAGCACAGATACGCAGTATTTT. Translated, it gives CASSVNSRSTDTQYF.